This T cell receptor beta chain was retrieved from a study of regulatory T cells in long-lasting Graves disease. This clonotype was counted at least ten times. The time point: newly diagnosed GD, antithyroid drugs for less than 3 months. Preparation of the TCR library used RNA extracted from PBMCs. Construction of TCR beta libraries relied on iRepertoire HTBI primers and on Arm-PCR targeting CDR3 regions. Authors' processing steps: The identification of 50 to 65 TRBV and 14 TRBJ segments was made across samples. TCRdb reanalysed the multiplex PCR reads using MiXCR and keeps one entry per CDR3 protein. V and J calls and clone size were set by TCRdb, not the authors. In the table there are 400,000 to 550,000 distinct CDR3 sequences, 16% of which are singletons. Looked up from germline, CDR1 is KGHSH and CDR2 is LQKENI. V was shortened by 3 bases and J by 6 bases, with 10 bases between the two germline ends. The CDR3 has 13 amino acids.

This sample was also put to use in a study of T cells in Graves' hyperthyroidism and ophthalmopathy.

The source of this sequence is a woman under 30 with Graves disease. The rearrangement joins TRBV18 to TRBJ2-3; D is ambiguous. The sequences come from peripheral blood mononuclear cells (PBMCs), collected at new diagnosis, from a patient treated with antithyroid drugs. The CDR3 region is CASSPAVRDTQYF. CDR3 in DNA: TGTGCCAGCTCACCCGCAGTTCGGGATACGCAGTATTTT.